These T cell receptor beta chains were read from a single sample in a study of early T cells in non-severe SARS-CoV-2 infection. Each CDR3 protein gets one entry after TCRdb re-called the 5' RACE reads with MiXCR. The sample consists of around 55,000 distinct CDR3 sequences, under 8% of them appearing once. The sample in question was whole blood, obtained at baseline. The receptors were gathered from an adult who was a healthcare worker with PCR-confirmed SARS-CoV-2 infection or an uninfected control (not recorded which). CDR3s include the opening cysteine and the closing phenylalanine or tryptophan. A D gene is named only where the DNA matches it firmly. Clone size is shown for a subset of rows, as once, few, many or a class of expanded clone.

abundance	v_gene	d_gene	j_gene	CDR3nt	CDR3aa
many	TRBV3-1	.	TRBJ1-4	TGTGCCAGCAGCACGAGACAGGAAGAAAAACTGTTTTTT	CASSTRQEEKLFF
many	TRBV30	.	TRBJ1-3	TGTGCCTGGAGTGGGTCAGGGGTTCGAAACACCATATATTTT	CAWSGSGVRNTIYF
many	TRBV24-1	.	TRBJ1-5	TGTGCCACCAGTCAGCCCCAGCATTTT	CATSQPQHF
.	TRBV7-2	.	TRBJ2-3	TGTGCCAGCAGCTCATACGGCTTAGGGCAGTATTTT	CASSSYGLGQYF
many	TRBV6-5	.	TRBJ2-7	TGTGCCAGCAGGGAGGGGACATACTACGAGCAGTACTTC	CASREGTYYEQYF
many	TRBV4-3	TRBD2	TRBJ2-7	TGCGCCAGCAGCGGTACGCGGGGGGACTACGAGCAGTACTTC	CASSGTRGDYEQYF
many	TRBV30	.	TRBJ1-3	TGTGCCTGGAGCCCGGGGCCAGCCCCTGGAAACACCATATATTTT	CAWSPGPAPGNTIYF
.	TRBV10-2	.	TRBJ1-1	TGCGCCAGCAGTGAGGAAGGGGGCACTGAAGCTTTCTTT	CASSEEGGTEAFF
.	TRBV12-3/TRBV12-4	.	TRBJ1-1	TGTGCCAGCACCGAGGACGGGAGGGTGGGAGCTTTCTTT	CASTEDGRVGAFF
.	TRBV20-1	.	TRBJ1-2	TGCAGTGCTAGACGCCACGCGGGAGGCTACACCTTC	CSARRHAGGYTF
many	TRBV7-2	TRBD2	TRBJ2-7	TGTGCCAGCAGCCCTGGGGGGGGAGGCTCCTACGAGCAGTACTTC	CASSPGGGGSYEQYF
.	TRBV29-1	TRBD1	TRBJ2-3	TGCAGCGTTGATCAGGACAGGCCAGATACGCAGTATTTT	CSVDQDRPDTQYF
many	TRBV20-1	.	TRBJ1-1	TGCAGTGCTCCCCGCAGTCGAAGCGCTTTCTTT	CSAPRSRSAFF
few	TRBV9	TRBD2	TRBJ2-2	TGTGCCAGCAGCTTGGGACTAGCGGGGGAAACCGGGGAGCTGTTTTTT	CASSLGLAGETGELFF
many	TRBV11-2	.	TRBJ2-5	TGTGCCAGCAGCAACACAGGGTCAGAGACCCAGTACTTC	CASSNTGSETQYF
many	TRBV7-2	.	TRBJ1-1	TGTGCCAGCAGCTTAAGCACTTTTGGCACTGAAGCTTTCTTT	CASSLSTFGTEAFF
many	TRBV11-2	.	TRBJ2-1	TGTGCCAGCAGCTCCCGGTCCGCCTACAATGAGCAGTTCTTC	CASSSRSAYNEQFF
.	TRBV2	.	TRBJ2-4	TGTGCCAGCGGAGGGGTGGCCAAAAACATTCAGTACTTC	CASGGVAKNIQYF
.	TRBV3-1	TRBD1	TRBJ1-1	TGTGCCAGCAGGCGGACAGGGGGCCATGCTGAAGCTTTCTTT	CASRRTGGHAEAFF
many	TRBV3-1	TRBD2	TRBJ2-2	TGTGCCAGCAGCCAAGATACTAGCGGGGTCGACGGGGAGCTGTTTTTT	CASSQDTSGVDGELFF
many	TRBV7-2	.	TRBJ2-7	TGTGCCAGCAGCTTAGACGGAGTCCACTACGAGCAGTACTTC	CASSLDGVHYEQYF
.	TRBV9	.	TRBJ1-4	TGTGCCAGCAGCGTAGCCCCAACTAATGAAAAACTGTTTTTT	CASSVAPTNEKLFF
many	TRBV29-1	TRBD1	TRBJ1-2	TGCAGCGTGCCGCGACAGGGGGGACTGGGCTATGGCTACACCTTC	CSVPRQGGLGYGYTF
.	TRBV4-2	.	TRBJ2-6	TGTGCCAGCAGCCAAGCGTCCTCTAACGGCCTTGGGGCCAACGTCCTGACTTTC	CASSQASSNGLGANVLTF
.	TRBV7-2	TRBD2	TRBJ2-3	TGTGCCAGCAGCTTGAGGGTTGTACTAGCGGGGGGTAGCACAGATACGCAGTATTTT	CASSLRVVLAGGSTDTQYF
many	TRBV21-1	.	TRBJ1-2	TGTGCCAGCAGCAAAGGGATGCCCGGGACCTATAACTATGGCTACACCTTC	CASSKGMPGTYNYGYTF
.	TRBV7-2	TRBD1	TRBJ1-2	TGTGCCAGCAGCCCGCAGGGGGCTGGACATGGCTACACCTTC	CASSPQGAGHGYTF
few	TRBV30	.	TRBJ2-5	TGTGCCTGGAGTCCTCCCGGGACCCTCGCCGGGGAGACCCAGTACTTC	CAWSPPGTLAGETQYF
.	TRBV7-2	.	TRBJ2-3	TGTGCCAGCAGTCAGGCTCGCACAGATACGCAGTATTTT	CASSQARTDTQYF
many	TRBV6-1	.	TRBJ1-1	TGTGCCAGCCGTGAAAAAAACCCAGGGAAAAGGTTTTTGAGCACTGAAGCTTTCTTT	CASREKNPGKRFLSTEAFF
.	TRBV5-1	.	TRBJ2-4	TGCGCCAGCAGCTTGGCCCCCACGACTCCTCAAAACATTCAGTACTTC	CASSLAPTTPQNIQYF
many	TRBV6-2/TRBV6-3	TRBD2	TRBJ2-3	TGTGCCAGCAGACAAGCCGGGACTAGCGGGGGAGCAGATACGCAGTATTTT	CASRQAGTSGGADTQYF
.	TRBV28	.	TRBJ2-5	TGTGCCAGCAGTTCCGGGAAAGAGACAGCACCCGGGGAGACCCAGTACTTC	CASSSGKETAPGETQYF
many	TRBV29-1	.	TRBJ2-2	TGCAGCGTTAGTGGGACTGCGGGGTACACCGGGGAGCTGTTTTTT	CSVSGTAGYTGELFF
few	TRBV28	TRBD1	TRBJ2-1	TGTGCCAGCAGTTTTGAAACAGGGGGGTACAATGAGCAGTTCTTC	CASSFETGGYNEQFF
few	TRBV7-3	.	TRBJ1-2	TGTGCCAGCAGCTTAACGGGGGGCGCCAATTATGGCTACACCTTC	CASSLTGGANYGYTF
.	TRBV12-3/TRBV12-4	.	TRBJ2-6	TGTGCCAGCAGTCCCCCTTTCCCTGGGGCCAACGTCCTGACTTTC	CASSPPFPGANVLTF
many	TRBV28	.	TRBJ2-7	TGTGCCAGCACCGCTTGGGGAACTAACTACGAGCAGTACTTC	CASTAWGTNYEQYF
many	TRBV4-3	TRBD2	TRBJ2-3	TGCGCCAGCAGCGGTACCGGGACTAGCGGGGTGTTGACAGATACGCAGTATTTT	CASSGTGTSGVLTDTQYF